This passage covers 19 T cell receptor beta chains from one sample sequenced in a study of CD8+ T cells in alopecia areata. cDNA prepared by RNA extraction and subsequent reverse transcription served as the template for sequencing. Repertoires were generated with immunoSEQ multiplex PCR, while TCRdb's copy carries only in-frame clones and drops some. Of 150,000 to 200,000 clones detected, roughly 70% appear once; the ten largest clones hold roughly an eighth. This material consisted of CD8+ T cells sorted from blood, taken at week 0. Source of these receptors: a human donor with alopecia areata.

The chain has TRBV13 and TRBJ1-2, with D possibly TRBD1 on 5 matching bases. V lost 3 bases and J lost 2, with 13 bases in between. The CDR3 sequence is 15 residues long. Germline values: CDR1 PRHDT, CDR2 FYEKMQ (reference sequence). CDR3 in amino acids: CASSFLAGPNYGYTF. CDR3 DNA: TGTGCCAGCAGCTTCCTGGCAGGGCCGAACTATGGCTACACCTTC.

The V and J genes are TRBV5-1 and TRBJ2-7, with D maybe TRBD2 (5 bases). CDR3 length equals 14 residues. Germline CDR1 SGHRS, CDR2 YFSETQ. V lost 0 bases to trimming and J lost 2 bases, with 9 bases between them. The CDR3 is CASSLAEGAYEQYF. In DNA, the CDR3 is TGCGCCAGCAGCTTGGCCGAGGGAGCCTACGAGCAGTACTTC.

This clone was detected once. This chain uses TRBV1 with TRBJ2-5; TRBD2 was called by the table and not checked on the DNA. TRBV1 is noted as a pseudogene. This CDR3 region has 14 residues. The CDR3 nucleotides are TGCACCAGCAGCCAAGATCCTCACTCAGAGACCCAGTACTTC. Translation: CTSSQDPHSETQYF.

The chain employs TRBV29-1 and TRBJ1-1, with D hard to call. The germline V and J ends were trimmed by 8 bases and 3 bases, with 13 bases remaining between them. The CDR3 loop spans 12 amino acids. CDR1 and CDR2 (germline): SQVTM, ANQGSEA. The CDR3 DNA reads TGCAGCTACTGCGGGAGGGACACTGAAGCTTTCTTT. It encodes CSYCGRDTEAFF.

This chain joins TRBV2 and TRBJ2-5; 10 positions match TRBD1. This CDR3 comprises 13 residues. Germline CDR1 and CDR2: SNHLY and FYNNEI. Unmatched junction bases numbered 0, after V lost 4 bases and J lost 4 bases. The CDR3 reads CASSGQGAETQYF. The CDR3 nucleotides are TGTGCCAGCAGTGGACAGGGGGCAGAGACCCAGTACTTC.

As regards this clone: The same CDR3 arises from other DNA sequences in this sample as well. Here the CDR3 DNA reads TGCAGCGTTGGTGGCACCGGGGAGCTGTTTTTT. It yields the protein CSVGGTGELFF. V and J are TRBV29-1 and TRBJ2-2, with no clear D. Between the trimmed V and J ends, which lost 4 bases and 4 bases, there was a span of 4 bases. The V gene's germline CDR1 is SQVTM and CDR2 ANQGSEA. CDR3 size: 11 residues.

The V and J genes are TRBV5-6 and TRBJ2-2; D perhaps matches TRBD1 (6 bases). From germline, CDR1 is SGHDT and CDR2 YYEEEE. Trimming removed 0 bases from V and 1 base from J, with 13 bases in between. The CDR3 spans 17 residues. Written as DNA, the CDR3 is TGTGCCAGCAGCTTGGAAGTCCTGACAGGGAACACCGGGGAGCTGTTTTTT. It translates to CASSLEVLTGNTGELFF.

The genes are TRBV7-8 and TRBJ1-1; weak D call: TRBD1 (5 bases). V was cut by 5 bases and J by 10 bases, with 14 bases left in between. CDR3 length: 12 amino acids. Germline V gene data show CDR1 as SGHVS and CDR2 as FQNEAQ. Here the CDR3 DNA reads TGTGCCAGCAGCCAAGGGACGGTCGGAGCTTTCTTT. It specifies CASSQGTVGAFF.

CDR3 amino acids: CSVPVAGANTGELFF. DNA of the CDR3: TGCAGCGTTCCCGTGGCGGGGGCGAACACCGGGGAGCTGTTTTTT. The chain uses TRBV29-1 and TRBJ2-2, with 7 bases aligning to TRBD2. Per the germline V gene, CDR1 is SQVTM and CDR2 is ANQGSEA. CDR3 length: 15 residues. Trimming at V came to 5 bases and at J to 0 bases, leaving 6 bases not matched to a gene.

The chain couples TRBV25-1 to TRBJ2-7, with D unclear. This CDR3 spans 13 amino acids. V dropped 5 bases and J dropped 3 bases, with 11 bases sitting between them. Germline assignment: CDR1 MGHDK and CDR2 SYGVNS. The CDR3 region is CASSPNVDYEQYF. The DNA for the CDR3 is TGTGCCAGCAGTCCAAATGTGGACTACGAGCAGTACTTC.

The genes are TRBV13 and TRBJ2-7; D is ambiguous. Germline values: CDR1 PRHDT, CDR2 FYEKMQ (reference sequence). This CDR3 spans 12 amino acids. Trimming took 0 bases from V and 7 from J, leaving 7 bases between them. The CDR3 DNA is TGTGCCAGCAGCTTAGGGCCGCGGGAGCAGTACTTC. As protein: CASSLGPREQYF.

J is TRBJ1-2 and V is TRBV29-1; D uncertain. Looked up from germline, CDR1 is SQVTM and CDR2 is ANQGSEA. V dropped 6 bases and J dropped 8 bases, with 10 bases sitting between them. The CDR3 runs to 10 residues. CDR3 amino acids: CSVSGSGYTF. For the CDR3, the DNA is TGCAGCGTCTCCGGGTCCGGCTACACCTTC.

This clone occurred a few times. The chain couples TRBV29-1 to TRBJ1-1; D unclear. V lost 3 bases and J 2 bases, leaving 4 bases between the germline ends. Germline-derived CDR1 and CDR2 are SQVTM and ANQGSEA. The CDR3 contains 11 residues. The CDR3 sequence is CSVDANTEAFF. The CDR3, as DNA: TGCAGCGTTGACGCAAACACTGAAGCTTTCTTT. The variable domain in full, with the rest retrieved from reference TRBV29-1 and TRBJ1-1, is SAVISQKPSRDICQRGTSLTIQCQVDSQVTMMFWYRQQPGQSLTLIATANQGSEATYESGFVIDKFPISRPNLTFSTLTVSNMSPEDSSIYLCSVDANTEAFFGQGTRLTVV.

There are a few counts of this clone. The chain couples TRBV6-6 to TRBJ1-4; no definite D call. Trimming left V 2 bases short and J 0 bases short, with 10 bases between. The CDR3 spans 16 residues. Germline CDR1 is MNHNY and CDR2 is SVGAGI (reference sequence). In DNA form, the CDR3 reads TGTGCCAGCAGTTACAGGCAGACGGCAACTAATGAAAAACTGTTTTTT. Protein sequence: CASSYRQTATNEKLFF.

The chain couples TRBV19 to TRBJ2-7, with 8 nucleotides matching TRBD2. CDR1 LNHDA and CDR2 SQIVND come from the germline V gene (reference sequence). Trimming took 1 base from V and 2 from J; bases not matched to a gene: 4. This CDR3 is 15 amino acids long. The CDR3 reads CASSIVRGGTYEQYF. DNA for the CDR3: TGTGCCAGTAGTATAGTACGGGGGGGGACCTACGAGCAGTACTTC.

V and J are TRBV30 and TRBJ2-1; TRBD1 aligns across 8 bases. The CDR3 covers 15 residues. Germline CDR1 reads GTSNPN; CDR2 reads SVGIG (reference sequence). V was pared by 4 bases and J by 4 bases, with 9 bases of the junction left unmatched. CDR3 sequence: CAWIPPGTGYNEQFF. The CDR3 DNA reads as TGTGCCTGGATTCCCCCCGGGACAGGTTACAATGAGCAGTTCTTC. Together with reference TRBV30 and TRBJ2-1, the CDR3 gives the full variable domain: SQTIHQWPATLVQPVGSPLSLECTVEGTSNPNLYWYRQAAGRGLQLLFYSVGIGQISSEVPQNLSASRPQDRQFILSSKKLLLSDSGFYLCAWIPPGTGYNEQFFGPGTRLTVL.

The chain joins TRBV29-1 to TRBJ2-5, with D uncertain. Looked up from germline, CDR1 is SQVTM and CDR2 is ANQGSEA. CDR3 size: 11 residues. The V end lost 4 bases, the J end lost 5 bases, and 8 bases lay between the germline ends. CDR3 in amino acids: CSVAPGETQYF. CDR3 bases: TGCAGCGTTGCCCCCGGCGAGACCCAGTACTTC.

This clone was recorded only once. V usage is TRBV7-8 and J usage is TRBJ2-2; D is unresolved. The CDR3 sequence is 12 residues long. V was trimmed by 2 bases and J by 4 bases, leaving 2 bases between them. Germline values: CDR1 SGHVS, CDR2 FQNEAQ. DNA for the CDR3: TGTGCCAGCAGCTTATCCACCGGGGAGCTGTTTTTT. Translating it yields CASSLSTGELFF.

This chain uses TRBV2 with TRBJ1-1; D is possibly TRBD1 (5 bases). Per germline, CDR1 SNHLY and CDR2 FYNNEI. Between the trimmed V and J ends, which lost 5 bases and 0 bases, there was a span of 16 bases. The CDR3 is 16 amino acids. CDR3 amino acids: CASSSGVQTLNTEAFF. The CDR3 DNA reads TGTGCCAGCAGTTCGGGGGTACAAACTCTGAACACTGAAGCTTTCTTT.